One and the same sample provided the 5 T cell receptor beta chains below, sequenced in a study of T-cell memory formation after mild COVID-19. TCRdb redid the calling of the 5' RACE reads with MiXCR, one entry per CDR3 protein. The data hold around 160,000 distinct CDR3 sequences, with around a tenth observed a single time. The material sequenced was PBMCs or a T cell subset sorted from them (not recorded which). These TCRs come from a man aged 18 to 30 who had mild COVID-19 (a few samples of this study predate the infection). Cell type and time point are not known.

This clonotype appeared a few times. The chain employs TRBV3-1 and TRBJ1-2; 7 nucleotides line up with TRBD1. Germline CDR1 LGHDT, CDR2 YNNKEL (reference sequence). This CDR3 has 15 residues. V shed 3 bases and J 0 bases; nucleotides not matched to a gene: 4. The CDR3 here is CASSQYRGTNYGYTF. CDR3 sequence (DNA): TGTGCCAGCAGCCAGTACAGGGGCACTAACTATGGCTACACCTTC.

The chain uses TRBV7-6 and TRBJ2-3; 8 bases line up with TRBD2. With V trimmed by 5 bases and J by 5 bases, 15 bases remained unmatched. This CDR3 is 17 amino acids long. Germline CDR1 reads SGHVS; CDR2 reads FNYEAQ. CDR3 DNA sequence: TGTGCCAGCAGCGCAGAGGGTTTCGGGGGGGCTGGAGATACGCAGTATTTT. This gives the protein CASSAEGFGGAGDTQYF.

The chain carries TRBV3-1 and TRBJ2-5; the D is unclear. The CDR3 consists of 13 residues. V lost 1 base, J lost 4 bases, and 7 bases lay in between. Germline V lookup: CDR1 LGHDT, CDR2 YNNKEL (reference sequence). The CDR3 loop reads CASSQVIRETQYF. CDR3 in DNA: TGTGCCAGCAGCCAAGTAATTAGAGAGACCCAGTACTTC.

CDR3 sequence: CASSFREGPVPTGELFF. Here the CDR3 DNA reads TGTGCCAGCAGCTTTCGGGAGGGGCCAGTCCCTACCGGGGAGCTGTTTTTT. The V gene is TRBV7-3, the J gene TRBJ2-2; 8 bases are a match to TRBD2. The germline gives CDR1 SGHTA, CDR2 FQGTGA. The CDR3 is made up of 17 amino acids. V dropped 3 bases and J dropped 5; count of bases not matched to a gene: 11.

This clonotype came up many times. The rearrangement uses TRBV5-6 and TRBJ1-5, with TRBD1 identical over 7 bases. Losses at the gene ends were 0 bases for V and 6 bases for J; bases not matched to a gene: 3. CDR3 length: 14 amino acids. Per the germline V gene, CDR1 is SGHDT and CDR2 is YYEEEE. In DNA form, the CDR3 reads TGTGCCAGCAGCTTGGGGGACAGCCTTCAGCCCCAGCATTTT. Translation: CASSLGDSLQPQHF. Looking up the rest from reference TRBV5-6 and TRBJ1-5 gives the full variable domain: DAGVTQSPTHLIKTRGQQVTLRCSPKSGHDTVSWYQQALGQGPQFIFQYYEEEERQRGNFPDRFSGHQFPNYSSELNVNALLLGDSALYLCASSLGDSLQPQHFGDGTRLSIL.